Listed below are T cell receptor beta chains from one sample, sequenced in a study of blood T cell repertoires in COVID-19. Libraries were prepared by immunoSEQ multiplex PCR; TCRdb keeps only in-frame clonotypes and omits some of them. The repertoire holds a few hundred thousand clones, with roughly 90% as singletons. Sequencing used peripheral blood. The origin of the receptors is a woman aged 25-40 years with COVID-19, enrolled during active disease. CDR3s include the opening cysteine and the closing phenylalanine or tryptophan. The D gene is left open where the match is weak. The size entry is marked missing in some rows and otherwise reads once, few, many or a size class.

clone size: NA; J gene: TRBJ1-5; V gene: TRBV7-8; D gene: NA; CDR3 protein: CASSRFATPSNQPQHF; CDR3 DNA: TGTGCCAGCAGCCGATTTGCCACACCCAGCAATCAGCCCCAGCATTTT
clone size: NA; J gene: TRBJ2-1; V gene: TRBV28; D gene: TRBD1; CDR3 protein: CASRSGGQGGDEQFF; CDR3 DNA: TGTGCCAGCCGGTCCGGCGGACAGGGGGGGGATGAGCAGTTCTTC
clone size: NA; J gene: TRBJ1-1; V gene: TRBV30; D gene: TRBD1; CDR3 protein: CAWNTGGQFTEAFF; CDR3 DNA: TGTGCCTGGAACACAGGGGGTCAGTTCACTGAAGCTTTCTTT
clone size: NA; J gene: TRBJ1-2; V gene: TRBV3-1/TRBV3-2; D gene: NA; CDR3 protein: CASSEGAYIYGYTF; CDR3 DNA: TGTGCCAGCAGCGAAGGGGCGTACATCTATGGCTACACCTTC
clone size: NA; J gene: TRBJ1-1; V gene: TRBV7-3; D gene: NA; CDR3 protein: CASSSTRNTEAFF; CDR3 DNA: TGTGCCAGCAGCTCCACAAGGAACACTGAAGCTTTCTTT
clone size: NA; J gene: TRBJ2-3; V gene: TRBV29-1; D gene: TRBD1; CDR3 protein: CSVTVGQGAEDTQYF; CDR3 DNA: TGCAGCGTTACTGTGGGACAGGGGGCCGAAGATACGCAGTATTTT
clone size: NA; J gene: TRBJ2-5; V gene: TRBV4-2; D gene: TRBD1; CDR3 protein: CASSQAWTGEETQYF; CDR3 DNA: TGTGCCAGCAGCCAAGCTTGGACAGGGGAAGAGACCCAGTACTTC
clone size: NA; J gene: TRBJ1-1; V gene: TRBV3-1/TRBV3-2; D gene: NA; CDR3 protein: CASRGNGNLAEAFF; CDR3 DNA: TGTGCCAGCAGGGGGAACGGGAACCTAGCTGAAGCTTTCTTT
clone size: NA; J gene: TRBJ1-1; V gene: TRBV6-1; D gene: NA; CDR3 protein: CASSEGRVSYTEAFF; CDR3 DNA: TGTGCCAGCAGTGAAGGGAGGGTGTCTTACACTGAAGCTTTCTTT
clone size: NA; J gene: TRBJ2-1; V gene: TRBV11-3; D gene: NA; CDR3 protein: CASSLGSPEGDHNEQFF; CDR3 DNA: TGTGCCAGCAGCTTAGGGTCTCCTGAGGGGGACCACAATGAGCAGTTCTTC
clone size: NA; J gene: TRBJ1-6; V gene: TRBV30; D gene: TRBD1; CDR3 protein: CAWITGTGSSPLHF; CDR3 DNA: TGTGCCTGGATTACCGGGACAGGGTCTTCACCCCTCCACTTT
clone size: NA; J gene: TRBJ2-5; V gene: TRBV11-3; D gene: NA; CDR3 protein: CASSLGRGETQYF; CDR3 DNA: TGTGCCAGCAGCTTGGGTCGGGGAGAGACCCAGTACTTC
clone size: NA; J gene: TRBJ2-1; V gene: TRBV3-1/TRBV3-2; D gene: NA; CDR3 protein: CASSQDRIGGYRGLSAYNEQFF; CDR3 DNA: TGTGCCAGCAGCCAAGATAGGATAGGAGGCTACAGGGGACTCAGCGCCTACAATGAGCAGTTCTTC
clone size: NA; J gene: TRBJ1-3; V gene: TRBV4-1; D gene: NA; CDR3 protein: CASSQGRGGNTIYF; CDR3 DNA: TGCGCCAGCAGCCAAGGAAGGGGTGGAAACACCATATATTTT
clone size: NA; J gene: TRBJ2-3; V gene: TRBV7-7; D gene: NA; CDR3 protein: CASSSGFSSTDTQYF; CDR3 DNA: TGTGCTAGCAGCTCGGGGTTTTCCAGCACAGATACGCAGTATTTT
clone size: once; J gene: TRBJ1-5; V gene: TRBV7-2; D gene: NA; CDR3 protein: CASSLGGFVGFNQPQHF; CDR3 DNA: TGTGCCAGCAGCTTAGGAGGTTTTGTAGGTTTCAATCAGCCCCAGCATTTT
clone size: NA; J gene: TRBJ2-1; V gene: TRBV2; D gene: TRBD1; CDR3 protein: CASTRDSNEQFF; CDR3 DNA: TGTGCCAGCACCAGGGACAGTAATGAGCAGTTCTTC
clone size: NA; J gene: TRBJ2-1; V gene: TRBV3-1/TRBV3-2; D gene: NA; CDR3 protein: CASSQRGKGGNEQFF; CDR3 DNA: TGTGCCAGCAGCCAAAGAGGGAAGGGCGGCAATGAGCAGTTCTTC
clone size: NA; J gene: TRBJ2-7; V gene: TRBV5-4; D gene: TRBD1; CDR3 protein: CASSLEGQGYNEQYF; CDR3 DNA: TGTGCCAGCAGCTTGGAAGGACAGGGATATAACGAGCAGTACTTC
clone size: NA; J gene: TRBJ1-5; V gene: TRBV19; D gene: TRBD1; CDR3 protein: CASSLGQGGEPQHF; CDR3 DNA: TGTGCCAGTAGTCTCGGACAGGGGGGCGAGCCCCAGCATTTT
clone size: NA; J gene: TRBJ2-1; V gene: TRBV11-2; D gene: TRBD1; CDR3 protein: CASSNQLPGQGRGEQFF; CDR3 DNA: TGTGCCAGCAGTAATCAACTCCCGGGACAGGGGCGGGGTGAGCAGTTCTTC
clone size: NA; J gene: TRBJ1-1; V gene: TRBV5-1; D gene: NA; CDR3 protein: CASIRDRLMNRAEAFF; CDR3 DNA: TGCGCCAGCATCAGGGACCGTCTTATGAACAGGGCTGAAGCTTTCTTT
clone size: NA; J gene: TRBJ1-1; V gene: TRBV19; D gene: NA; CDR3 protein: CASSIREQTREAFF; CDR3 DNA: TGTGCCAGTAGTATTAGAGAACAAACGAGGGAAGCTTTCTTT
clone size: few; J gene: TRBJ2-1; V gene: TRBV2; D gene: NA; CDR3 protein: CASSEEVYSNEQFF; CDR3 DNA: TGTGCCAGCAGTGAAGAGGTCTACAGCAATGAGCAGTTCTTC
clone size: NA; J gene: TRBJ1-5; V gene: TRBV6-2/TRBV6-3; D gene: TRBD1; CDR3 protein: CASSPIQGINQPQHF; CDR3 DNA: TGTGCCAGCAGTCCGATACAGGGGATCAATCAGCCCCAGCATTTT
clone size: NA; J gene: TRBJ1-5; V gene: TRBV5-8; D gene: NA; CDR3 protein: CASSLKSGGSQHF; CDR3 DNA: TGTGCCAGCAGCTTGAAGAGCGGGGGTTCCCAGCATTTT
clone size: NA; J gene: TRBJ2-2; V gene: TRBV28; D gene: NA; CDR3 protein: CASILGNTGELFF; CDR3 DNA: TGTGCCAGCATACTAGGGAACACCGGGGAGCTGTTTTTT
clone size: once; J gene: TRBJ2-1; V gene: TRBV4-3; D gene: TRBD2; CDR3 protein: CASSPEGSGGASSYNEQFF; CDR3 DNA: TGCGCCAGCAGCCCTGAGGGTAGCGGGGGGGCAAGCTCCTACAATGAGCAGTTCTTC
clone size: NA; J gene: TRBJ2-1; V gene: TRBV6-6; D gene: NA; CDR3 protein: CASSYRDRVNEQFF; CDR3 DNA: TGTGCCAGCAGTTACCGAGATCGGGTGAATGAGCAGTTCTTC
clone size: once; J gene: TRBJ1-4; V gene: TRBV5-1; D gene: NA; CDR3 protein: CASSHGRGTPNEKLFF; CDR3 DNA: TGCGCCAGCAGCCACGGGAGGGGGACGCCTAATGAAAAACTGTTTTTT
clone size: NA; J gene: TRBJ1-1; V gene: TRBV12-3/TRBV12-4; D gene: NA; CDR3 protein: CAIYTGEGTEAFF; CDR3 DNA: TGTGCTATATATACCGGGGAGGGCACTGAAGCTTTCTTT
clone size: once; J gene: TRBJ1-4; V gene: TRBV18; D gene: NA; CDR3 protein: CASSPRQTTNEKLFF; CDR3 DNA: TGTGCCAGCTCACCCCGACAGACAACTAATGAAAAACTGTTTTTT
clone size: NA; J gene: TRBJ1-2; V gene: TRBV3-1/TRBV3-2; D gene: TRBD1; CDR3 protein: CASRSTGVEGYTF; CDR3 DNA: TGTGCCAGCAGGTCGACAGGGGTAGAGGGCTACACCTTC
clone size: NA; J gene: TRBJ2-5; V gene: TRBV5-5; D gene: TRBD2; CDR3 protein: CASSLGLAGGQETQYF; CDR3 DNA: TGTGCCAGCAGCTTGGGACTAGCGGGGGGGCAAGAGACCCAGTACTTC
clone size: NA; J gene: TRBJ2-7; V gene: TRBV30; D gene: NA; CDR3 protein: CAWSATPPAYEQYF; CDR3 DNA: TGTGCCTGGAGCGCCACGCCCCCGGCCTACGAGCAGTACTTC
clone size: few; J gene: TRBJ1-1; V gene: TRBV19; D gene: NA; CDR3 protein: CASLNSGRTEAFF; CDR3 DNA: TGTGCCAGTCTTAACTCAGGGCGGACTGAAGCTTTCTTT
clone size: NA; J gene: TRBJ1-3; V gene: TRBV19; D gene: TRBD1; CDR3 protein: CASSIGGQGTGNTIYF; CDR3 DNA: TGTGCCAGTAGTATAGGGGGACAGGGAACTGGAAACACCATATATTTT
clone size: NA; J gene: TRBJ2-2; V gene: TRBV7-8; D gene: TRBD2; CDR3 protein: CAIPHHRWVAGPPNTGELFF; CDR3 DNA: TGTGCCATCCCTCACCACCGGTGGGTAGCGGGCCCTCCGAACACCGGGGAGCTGTTTTTT
clone size: NA; J gene: TRBJ1-2; V gene: TRBV4-3; D gene: TRBD1; CDR3 protein: CASSLGTGDRGYGYTF; CDR3 DNA: TGCGCCAGCAGCCTAGGGACAGGGGATCGTGGCTATGGCTACACCTTC
clone size: NA; J gene: TRBJ1-2; V gene: TRBV7-9; D gene: NA; CDR3 protein: CASSLGQSGYTF; CDR3 DNA: TGTGCCAGCAGCTTAGGACAGAGTGGCTACACCTTC
clone size: NA; J gene: TRBJ1-4; V gene: TRBV5-4; D gene: TRBD1; CDR3 protein: CASSSDRGGDEKLFF; CDR3 DNA: TGTGCCAGCAGCTCGGACAGGGGAGGAGATGAAAAACTGTTTTTT
clone size: NA; J gene: TRBJ1-1; V gene: TRBV9; D gene: NA; CDR3 protein: CASSPDRSNTEAFF; CDR3 DNA: TGTGCCAGCAGCCCGGACAGATCGAACACTGAAGCTTTCTTT
clone size: few; J gene: TRBJ1-2; V gene: TRBV2; D gene: NA; CDR3 protein: CASSDRGRGYTF; CDR3 DNA: TGTGCCAGCAGTGACAGGGGTCGCGGCTACACCTTC
clone size: NA; J gene: TRBJ1-2; V gene: TRBV6-2/TRBV6-3; D gene: TRBD1; CDR3 protein: CASSYSGQGSYGYTF; CDR3 DNA: TGTGCCAGCAGTTACTCCGGACAGGGGTCCTATGGCTACACCTTC
clone size: NA; J gene: TRBJ1-2; V gene: TRBV10-1; D gene: NA; CDR3 protein: CASMLGGRTNYGYTF; CDR3 DNA: TGCGCCAGCATGCTCGGGGGGCGGACCAACTATGGCTACACCTTC
clone size: few; J gene: TRBJ1-2; V gene: TRBV3-1/TRBV3-2; D gene: TRBD1; CDR3 protein: CASSQSWAGGGYTF; CDR3 DNA: TGTGCCAGCAGCCAAAGTTGGGCAGGGGGTGGCTACACCTTC
clone size: NA; J gene: TRBJ1-2; V gene: TRBV28; D gene: NA; CDR3 protein: CASREAAALGFSYGYTF; CDR3 DNA: TGTGCCAGCAGGGAGGCGGCAGCCCTAGGTTTTAGTTATGGCTACACCTTC
clone size: NA; J gene: TRBJ1-2; V gene: TRBV19; D gene: TRBD1; CDR3 protein: CASSRGTDANYGYTF; CDR3 DNA: TGTGCCAGTAGTCGTGGGACAGACGCAAACTATGGCTACACCTTC
clone size: NA; J gene: TRBJ2-2; V gene: TRBV9; D gene: NA; CDR3 protein: CASSVGLSSNTGELFF; CDR3 DNA: TGTGCCAGCAGCGTAGGACTGTCTTCTAACACCGGGGAGCTGTTTTTT
clone size: NA; J gene: TRBJ1-2; V gene: TRBV15; D gene: TRBD1; CDR3 protein: CATSRDLTGGGGYTF; CDR3 DNA: TGTGCCACCAGCAGAGATTTAACAGGGGGCGGTGGCTACACCTTC
clone size: NA; J gene: TRBJ2-2; V gene: TRBV29-1; D gene: TRBD1; CDR3 protein: CSVQGVAGELFF; CDR3 DNA: TGCAGCGTCCAGGGGGTCGCCGGGGAGCTGTTTTTT
clone size: NA; J gene: TRBJ2-1; V gene: TRBV4-1; D gene: TRBD2; CDR3 protein: CASSQGGGAGYNEQFF; CDR3 DNA: TGCGCCAGCAGCCAAGGCGGGGGGGCCGGATACAATGAGCAGTTCTTC
clone size: NA; J gene: TRBJ1-2; V gene: TRBV5-1; D gene: NA; CDR3 protein: CASSLSAGLQEAF; CDR3 DNA: TGCGCCAGCAGCTTATCTGCGGGACTCCAGGAGGCGTTC
clone size: NA; J gene: TRBJ1-5; V gene: TRBV7-9; D gene: NA; CDR3 protein: CASSFGSGINQPQHF; CDR3 DNA: TGTGCCAGCAGCTTCGGGAGCGGGATCAATCAGCCCCAGCATTTT
clone size: NA; J gene: TRBJ1-2; V gene: TRBV2; D gene: NA; CDR3 protein: CASSRTNYGYTF; CDR3 DNA: TGTGCCAGCAGTCGGACAAACTATGGCTACACCTTC
clone size: NA; J gene: TRBJ2-5; V gene: TRBV19; D gene: NA; CDR3 protein: CASNLQGNQETQYF; CDR3 DNA: TGTGCCAGTAACCTACAGGGTAACCAAGAGACCCAGTACTTC
clone size: NA; J gene: TRBJ1-1; V gene: TRBV11-3; D gene: NA; CDR3 protein: CASSYTGTTEAFF; CDR3 DNA: TGTGCCAGCAGCTACACAGGGACCACTGAAGCTTTCTTT
clone size: NA; J gene: TRBJ1-6; V gene: TRBV29-1; D gene: NA; CDR3 protein: CSVGTGINSPLHF; CDR3 DNA: TGCAGCGTTGGTACAGGAATTAATTCACCCCTCCACTTT
clone size: NA; J gene: TRBJ1-1; V gene: TRBV28; D gene: TRBD1; CDR3 protein: CASSFLGTGQGTEAFF; CDR3 DNA: TGTGCCAGCAGTTTTCTCGGGACAGGCCAGGGGACTGAAGCTTTCTTT